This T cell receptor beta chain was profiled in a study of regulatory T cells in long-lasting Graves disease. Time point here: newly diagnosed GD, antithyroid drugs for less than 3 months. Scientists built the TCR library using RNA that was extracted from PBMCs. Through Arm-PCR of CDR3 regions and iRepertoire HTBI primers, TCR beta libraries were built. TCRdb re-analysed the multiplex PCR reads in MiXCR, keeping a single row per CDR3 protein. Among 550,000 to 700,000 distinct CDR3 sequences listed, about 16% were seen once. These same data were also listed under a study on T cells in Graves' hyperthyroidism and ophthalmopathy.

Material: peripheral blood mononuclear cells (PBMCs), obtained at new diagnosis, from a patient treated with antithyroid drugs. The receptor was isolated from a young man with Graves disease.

The CDR3 loop reads CASSPRQSPSNVLTF. In nucleotides, the CDR3 is TGTGCCAGCTCACCAAGGCAGTCGCCGTCCAACGTCCTGACTTTC. This chain links TRBV18 with TRBJ2-6, with D uncertain. The germline gives CDR1 KGHSH, CDR2 LQKENI. Trimming stripped 2 bases from V and 8 bases from J, with 13 bases between. The CDR3 is 15 residues long.